This TCR beta chain was identified during a study of blood T cells in healthy people across ages (dated by TCRdb to the mid-2010s). At the level of the whole study: In model experiments, template switching captured about one uniquely barcoded TCR beta cDNA molecule for every two T cells. Four age groups were formed from the donors: young (average approximately 15 years), middle-aged (approximately 41), aged (about 68) and long-lived (about 80). The study analyzed two additional independent replicas of 1 million unique cDNA reads from the same blood draw for two donors, one aged 18 to 30 and one aged 80 or older. Age-related changes in TCR beta repertoire diversity were measured in the study by deep sequencing normalized with unique cDNA molecular identifiers. Study-wide conclusions, independent of this receptor: Estimates of total diversity based on one million sequenced T cells were considered lower bounds and underestimates. As age increased, observed TCR beta diversity per million T cells dropped in a roughly linear way, and a significant reduction was already evident by age around 41. Because the CMV infection status of the donors was unknown, age-related changes in expanded clonotypes may potentially have been confounded. Because profiling used bulk unsorted PBMCs, naive and antigen-experienced compartments could not be compared conclusively. There was a strong correlation between observed TCR beta diversity and the percentage of naive T cells measured by flow cytometry. Compared with the aged group, the long-lived group had more naive CD4+ T cells, fewer expanded clones and increased TCR diversity, a pattern suggesting age selection.

Library method: 5' RACE. Sequenced using an Illumina HiSeq 2500. A second PCR of roughly 6 to 11 cycles was performed with a sample-barcoded 5' primer and a J-beta primer mix. Each TCR beta cDNA molecule received a unique molecular identifier from a template-switch 5' adaptor carrying 12 random nucleotides. At least 2.5 million CDR3-containing paired-end reads were obtained from each sample. First-strand cDNA was synthesized from all RNA with the Mint cDNA synthesis kit, primed by a TRBC-specific oligonucleotide. Following uracil-DNA glycosylase treatment, all cDNA underwent a first 18-cycle PCR with the universal primers M1SS and BC2_uni_R. Turning to the authors' computational methods: For normalization, 1 million high-quality reads, each with a distinct molecular identifier, were randomly selected from each sample. Instead of being binned into consensus sequences, reads that shared molecular identifiers were thrown out. CDR3 identification, clonotype clustering and error correction used MiTCR with a Q25 quality threshold and the strictest error-elimination algorithm. Lower-bound total TCR beta diversity was estimated with a nonparametric unseen species model using Euler transformation. TCRdb trimmed public reads at Q25 via fastp, called clones via MiXCR and kept in-frame beta chains. A single entry per CDR3 protein holds the most common genes and DNA from its merged rows. These V and J calls are TCRdb output, not the study's own analysis. The sample table shows around 1,000,000 distinct CDR3 sequences, and around 25% are seen once. Clones ranked in the top ten supply about 0.8% of the sample.

The donors were roughly 40 Caucasian individuals from Russia, aged roughly 6 to 95 years, who were systemically healthy. Each donor gave about 10 milliliters of peripheral blood, drawn into EDTA-treated Vacutainer tubes. Ficoll-Paque density-gradient centrifugation was used to isolate PBMCs, with at least 6.5 million obtained per sample. Trizol reagent was used to extract total RNA from the PBMCs, yielding at least 6 micrograms per sample. Naive CD45RAhigh/CD27high T cell percentages were measured by flow cytometry on a PBMC aliquot from every donor. In the germline V gene (reference sequence), CDR1 corresponds to MNHEY and CDR2 to SMNVEV. V loses 3 bases, J loses 1 base, and the germline ends lie 12 bases apart. Its CDR3 holds 15 amino acids, cysteine through phenylalanine. The entry retains the CDR3 DNA only, 45 bases that are in frame from base 1. Notes on this clonotype: Its target antigen remains unknown. No base quality information exists; no much larger clone differs at one position.

This same sample was also part of a study on T cells of mothers and their children. In that second paper, the authors write: Donors were nine systemically healthy Caucasian individuals: three mothers and their six children. cDNA synthesis used all of the extracted RNA, with around 1.5 ug of RNA in each 15 ul reaction. In the second PCR, the M1S primer added sample barcodes and 2-4 random nucleotides. Over 8.5 million TCR beta CDR3 reads were obtained for each mother, and around 3 million reads were obtained for each child. In both related and unrelated pairs, thymic selection shapes the output of TCR recombination in a similar way, with inherited differences having only a minor effect. Related mother-child pairs always showed normalized repertoire overlap that was slightly higher than in unrelated mother-child pairs, though the difference was never significant. Persistent microchimeric T cell clones were not detected, at a sensitivity of 85 to 100 clones per million clonotypes. To look for features that set related mother-child pairs apart from unrelated individuals, the researchers ran deep NGS to compare the TCR beta repertoires of mothers and children. On average, the children were approximately 12 +/- 4 years old, while the mothers were about 40 +/- 4 years old. After adapter ligation with NEBNext reagents, the libraries were sequenced on Illumina HiSeq 2000 with 100+100 nt paired-end reads. To avoid cross-contamination, the mother libraries and the child libraries were prepared a month apart and sequenced in separate runs. Each donor had between roughly 450,000 and 2,100,000 distinct TCR beta clonotypes identified. Naive TCR beta clonotypes were estimated from low-frequency clonotypes matched to each donor's FACS-determined naive share, without sorting.

The chain is assembled from TRBV27 and TRBJ1-2; no D gene can be assigned with confidence. The sample was blood. The TCR comes from a girl aged 2-10 years in good health. The CDR3 here reads CASSFIMGDNYGYTF. The nucleotides read TGTGCCAGCAGTTTCATTATGGGAGATAACTATGGCTACACCTTC.